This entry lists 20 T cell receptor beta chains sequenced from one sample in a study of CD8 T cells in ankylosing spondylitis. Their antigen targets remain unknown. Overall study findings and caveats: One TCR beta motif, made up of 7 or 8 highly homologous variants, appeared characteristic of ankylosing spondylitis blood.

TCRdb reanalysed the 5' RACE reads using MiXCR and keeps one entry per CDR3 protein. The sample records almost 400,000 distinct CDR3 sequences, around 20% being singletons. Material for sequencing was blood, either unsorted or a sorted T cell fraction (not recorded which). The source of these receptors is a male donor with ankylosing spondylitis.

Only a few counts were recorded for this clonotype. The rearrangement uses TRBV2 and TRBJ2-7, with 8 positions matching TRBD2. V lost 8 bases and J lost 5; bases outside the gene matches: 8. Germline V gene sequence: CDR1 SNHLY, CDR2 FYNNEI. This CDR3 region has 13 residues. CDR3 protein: CASRRLAPHEQYF. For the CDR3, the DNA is TGTGCCAGCCGCAGACTAGCGCCCCACGAGCAGTACTTC.

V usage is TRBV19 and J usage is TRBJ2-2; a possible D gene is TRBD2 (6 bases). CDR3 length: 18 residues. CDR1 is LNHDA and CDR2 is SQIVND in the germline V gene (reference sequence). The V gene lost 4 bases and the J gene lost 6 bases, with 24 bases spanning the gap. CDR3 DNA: TGTGCCAGTAGTAACCAACTCGGGGTCGCGGGGCGATCCGGGGAGCTGTTTTTT. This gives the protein CASSNQLGVAGRSGELFF. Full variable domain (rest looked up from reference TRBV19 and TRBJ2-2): DGGITQSPKYLFRKEGQNVTLSCEQNLNHDAMYWYRQDPGQGLRLIYYSQIVNDFQKGDIAEGYSVSREKKESFPLTVTSAQKNPTAFYLCASSNQLGVAGRSGELFFGEGSRLTVL.

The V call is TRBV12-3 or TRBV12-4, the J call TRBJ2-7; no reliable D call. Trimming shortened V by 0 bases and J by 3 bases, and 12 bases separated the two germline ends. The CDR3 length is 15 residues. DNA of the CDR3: TGTGCCAGCAGTTTAGCGTCTGTTCTGAGCTACGAGCAGTACTTC. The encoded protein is CASSLASVLSYEQYF.

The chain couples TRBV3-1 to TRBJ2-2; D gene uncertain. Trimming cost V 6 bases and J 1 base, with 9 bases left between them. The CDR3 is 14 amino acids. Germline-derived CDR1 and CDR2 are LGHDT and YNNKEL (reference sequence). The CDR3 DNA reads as TGTGCCAGCAGACCCCCCAAGAACACCGGGGAGCTGTTTTTT. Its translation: CASRPPKNTGELFF.

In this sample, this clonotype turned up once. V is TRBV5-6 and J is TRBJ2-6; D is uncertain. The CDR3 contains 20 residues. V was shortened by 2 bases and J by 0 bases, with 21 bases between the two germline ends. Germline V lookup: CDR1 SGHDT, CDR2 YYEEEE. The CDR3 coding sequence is TGTGCCAGCAGCTTTTGGGGTCCGGCGGCCTGGCTCTCTGGGGCCAACGTCCTGACTTTC. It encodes CASSFWGPAAWLSGANVLTF. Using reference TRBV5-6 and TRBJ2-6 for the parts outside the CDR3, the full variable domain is DAGVTQSPTHLIKTRGQQVTLRCSPKSGHDTVSWYQQALGQGPQFIFQYYEEEERQRGNFPDRFSGHQFPNYSSELNVNALLLGDSALYLCASSFWGPAAWLSGANVLTFGAGSRLTVL.

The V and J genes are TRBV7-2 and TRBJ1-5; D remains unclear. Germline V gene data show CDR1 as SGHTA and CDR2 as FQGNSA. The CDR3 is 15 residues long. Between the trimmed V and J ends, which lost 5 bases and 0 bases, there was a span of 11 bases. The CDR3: CASSLEADSNQPQHF. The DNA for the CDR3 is TGTGCCAGCAGCCTAGAGGCGGATAGCAATCAGCCCCAGCATTTT.

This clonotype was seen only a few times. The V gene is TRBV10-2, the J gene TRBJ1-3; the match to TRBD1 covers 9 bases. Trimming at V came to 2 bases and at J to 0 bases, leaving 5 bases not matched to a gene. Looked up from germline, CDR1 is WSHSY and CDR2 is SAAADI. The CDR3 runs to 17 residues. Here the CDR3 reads CASSETGGLYSGNTIYF. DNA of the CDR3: TGCGCCAGCAGTGAGACAGGGGGCCTCTACTCTGGAAACACCATATATTTT.

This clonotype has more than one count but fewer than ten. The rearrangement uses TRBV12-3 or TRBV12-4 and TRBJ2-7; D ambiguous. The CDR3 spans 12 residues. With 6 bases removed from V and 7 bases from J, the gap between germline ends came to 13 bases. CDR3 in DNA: TGTGCCAGCAGCCCACAATTCCGGGAGCAGTACTTC. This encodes CASSPQFREQYF.

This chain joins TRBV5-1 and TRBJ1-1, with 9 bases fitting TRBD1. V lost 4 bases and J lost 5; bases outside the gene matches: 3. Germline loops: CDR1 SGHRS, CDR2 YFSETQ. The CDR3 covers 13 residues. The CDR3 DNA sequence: TGCGCCAGCAGCCGGACAGGGGTGACTGAAGCTTTCTTT. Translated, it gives CASSRTGVTEAFF.

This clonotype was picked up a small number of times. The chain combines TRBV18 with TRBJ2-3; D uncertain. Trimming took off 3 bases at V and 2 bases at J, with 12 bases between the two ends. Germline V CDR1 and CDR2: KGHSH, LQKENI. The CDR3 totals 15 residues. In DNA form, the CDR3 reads TGTGCCAGCTCACCGGCACAGTTTACCACAGATACGCAGTATTTT. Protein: CASSPAQFTTDTQYF.

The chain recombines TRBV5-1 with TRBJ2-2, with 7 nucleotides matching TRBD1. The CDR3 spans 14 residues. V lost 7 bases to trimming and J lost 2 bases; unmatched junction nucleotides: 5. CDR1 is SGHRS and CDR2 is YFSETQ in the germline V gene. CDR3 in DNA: TGCGCCAGCGGGGGACAGACCAACACCGGGGAGCTGTTTTTT. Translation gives CASGGQTNTGELFF.

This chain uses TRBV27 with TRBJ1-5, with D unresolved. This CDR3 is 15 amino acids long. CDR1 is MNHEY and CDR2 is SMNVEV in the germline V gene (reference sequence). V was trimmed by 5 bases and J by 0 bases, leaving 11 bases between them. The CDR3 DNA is TGTGCCAGCAGTCCGTATCAGTATAGCAATCAGCCCCAGCATTTT. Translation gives CASSPYQYSNQPQHF.

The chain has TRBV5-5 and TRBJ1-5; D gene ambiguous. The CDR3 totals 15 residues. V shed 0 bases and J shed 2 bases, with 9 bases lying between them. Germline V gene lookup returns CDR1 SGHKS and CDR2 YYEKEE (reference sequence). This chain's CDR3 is CASSLAGGRNQPQHF. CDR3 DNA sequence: TGTGCCAGCAGCTTGGCAGGCGGGCGCAATCAGCCCCAGCATTTT.

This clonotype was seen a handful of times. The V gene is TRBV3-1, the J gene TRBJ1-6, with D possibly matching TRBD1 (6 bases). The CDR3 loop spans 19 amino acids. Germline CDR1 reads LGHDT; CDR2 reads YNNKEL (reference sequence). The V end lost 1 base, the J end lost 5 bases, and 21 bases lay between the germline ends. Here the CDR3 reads CASSQVGAVNTLDNSPLHF. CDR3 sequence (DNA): TGTGCCAGCAGCCAAGTGGGGGCAGTTAATACTTTGGATAATTCACCCCTCCACTTT.

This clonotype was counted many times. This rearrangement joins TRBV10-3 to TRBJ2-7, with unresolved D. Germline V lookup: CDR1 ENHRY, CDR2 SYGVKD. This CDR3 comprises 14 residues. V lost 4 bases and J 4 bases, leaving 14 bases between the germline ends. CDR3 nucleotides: TGTGCCATCAGTGGGGGTTCTGTTGGTTACGAGCAGTACTTC. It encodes CAISGGSVGYEQYF.

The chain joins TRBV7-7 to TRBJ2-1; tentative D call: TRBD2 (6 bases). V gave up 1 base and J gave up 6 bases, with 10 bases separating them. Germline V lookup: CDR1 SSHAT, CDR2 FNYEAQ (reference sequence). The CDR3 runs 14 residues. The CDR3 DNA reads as TGTGCCAGCAGCTTAGAACTAGCTTCCAATGAGCAGTTCTTC. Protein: CASSLELASNEQFF.

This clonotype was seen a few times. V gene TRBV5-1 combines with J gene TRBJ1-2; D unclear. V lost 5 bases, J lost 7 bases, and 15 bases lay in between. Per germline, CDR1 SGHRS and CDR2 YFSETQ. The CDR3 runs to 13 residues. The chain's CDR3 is CASRQEGPGGYTF. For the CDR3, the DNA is TGCGCCAGCAGGCAAGAGGGTCCAGGTGGCTACACCTTC.

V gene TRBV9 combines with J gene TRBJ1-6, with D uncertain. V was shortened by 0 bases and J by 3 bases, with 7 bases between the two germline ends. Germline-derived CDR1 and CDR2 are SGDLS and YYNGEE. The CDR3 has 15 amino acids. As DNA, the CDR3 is TGTGCCAGCAGCGTAGCGGCCGACTATAATTCACCCCTCCACTTT. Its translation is CASSVAADYNSPLHF.

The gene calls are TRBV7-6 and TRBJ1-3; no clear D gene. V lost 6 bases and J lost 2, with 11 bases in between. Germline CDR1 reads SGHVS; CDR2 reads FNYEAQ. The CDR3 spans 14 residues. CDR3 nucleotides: TGTGCCAGCAGTAAGTGGGGAGCTGGAAACACCATATATTTT. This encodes CASSKWGAGNTIYF. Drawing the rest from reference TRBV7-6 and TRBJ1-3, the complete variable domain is GAGVSQSPRYKVTKRGQDVALRCDPISGHVSLYWYRQALGQGPEFLTYFNYEAQQDKSGLPNDRFSAERPEGSISTLTIQRTEQRDSAMYRCASSKWGAGNTIYFGEGSWLTVV.

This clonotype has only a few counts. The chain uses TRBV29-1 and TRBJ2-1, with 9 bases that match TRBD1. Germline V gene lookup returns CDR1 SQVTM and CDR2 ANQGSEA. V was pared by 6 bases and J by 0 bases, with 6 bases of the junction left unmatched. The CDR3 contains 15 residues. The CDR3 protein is CSVPRQGGSYNEQFF. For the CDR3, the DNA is TGCAGCGTCCCCAGACAGGGGGGCTCCTACAATGAGCAGTTCTTC.